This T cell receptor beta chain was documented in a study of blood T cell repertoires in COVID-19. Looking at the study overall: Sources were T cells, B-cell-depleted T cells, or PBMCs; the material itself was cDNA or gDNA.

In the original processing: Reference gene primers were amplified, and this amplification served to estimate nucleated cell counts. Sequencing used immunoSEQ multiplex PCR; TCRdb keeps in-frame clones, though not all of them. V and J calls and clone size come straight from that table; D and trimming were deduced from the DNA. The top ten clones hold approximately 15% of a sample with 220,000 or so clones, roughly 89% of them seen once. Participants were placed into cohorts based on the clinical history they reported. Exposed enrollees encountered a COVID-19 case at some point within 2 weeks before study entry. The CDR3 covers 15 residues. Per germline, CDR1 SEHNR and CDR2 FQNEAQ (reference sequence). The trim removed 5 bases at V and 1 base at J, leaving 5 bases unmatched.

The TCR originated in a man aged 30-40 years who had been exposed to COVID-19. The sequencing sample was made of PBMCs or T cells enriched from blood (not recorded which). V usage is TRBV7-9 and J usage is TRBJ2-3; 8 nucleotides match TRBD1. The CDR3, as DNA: TGTGCCAGCAGCCCACGGGGACAGGGCACAGATACGCAGTATTTT. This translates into CASSPRGQGTDTQYF.